The TCR beta chain under discussion was sequenced for a study of T cell responses to AZD1222 COVID-19 vaccine. The CDR3 covers 18 residues. The V gene's germline CDR1 is SGHTA and CDR2 FQGNSA. Trimming left V 8 bases short and J 6 bases short, with 32 bases between. Generated by immunoSEQ multiplex PCR, the TCRdb table keeps only in-frame clones and is missing some. The sample carries 95,000 or so clones, roughly 92% recorded once. Sequenced material: peripheral blood, taken 28 days after the second AZD1222 dose. The V call is TRBV7-2, the J call TRBJ2-7; no firm D call. The source of this sequence is an adult who received the AZD1222 COVID-19 vaccine. The CDR3 sequence is CASFDEVALGRIASEQYF. CDR3 sequence (DNA): TGTGCCAGCTTCGATGAGGTAGCACTCGGCCGAATAGCCTCCGAGCAGTACTTC.